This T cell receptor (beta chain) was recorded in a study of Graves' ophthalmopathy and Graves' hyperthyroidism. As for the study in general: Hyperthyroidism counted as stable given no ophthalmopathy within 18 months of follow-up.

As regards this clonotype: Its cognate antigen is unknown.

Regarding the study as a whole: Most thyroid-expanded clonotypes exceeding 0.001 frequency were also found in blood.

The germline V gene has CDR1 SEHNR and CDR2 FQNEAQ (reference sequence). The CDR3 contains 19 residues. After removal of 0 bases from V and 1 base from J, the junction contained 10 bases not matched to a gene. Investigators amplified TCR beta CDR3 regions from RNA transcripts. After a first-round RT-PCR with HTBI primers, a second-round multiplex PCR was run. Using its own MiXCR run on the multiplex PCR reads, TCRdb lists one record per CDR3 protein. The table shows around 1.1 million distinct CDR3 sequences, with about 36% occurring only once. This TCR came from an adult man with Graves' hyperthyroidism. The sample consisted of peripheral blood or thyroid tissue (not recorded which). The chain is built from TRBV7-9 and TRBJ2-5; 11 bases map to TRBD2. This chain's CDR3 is CASSLAGATGLAGQETQYF. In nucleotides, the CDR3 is TGTGCCAGCAGCTTAGCGGGGGCTACCGGACTAGCGGGCCAAGAGACCCAGTACTTC. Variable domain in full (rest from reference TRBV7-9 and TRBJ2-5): DTGVSQNPRHKITKRGQNVTFRCDPISEHNRLYWYRQTLGQGPEFLTYFQNEAQLEKSRLLSDRFSAERPKGSFSTLEIQRTEQGDSAMYLCASSLAGATGLAGQETQYFGPGTRLLVL.